This TCR beta chain was sequenced in a study of PD-1 blockade in classical Hodgkin lymphoma. Every patient relapsed after autologous stem cell transplantation, and brentuximab vedotin exposure varied. The CDR3 has 12 amino acids. Germline-derived CDR1 and CDR2 are SEHNR and FQNEAQ (reference sequence). V was cut by 3 bases and J by 2 bases, with 1 base left in between. Sequenced by immunoSEQ multiplex PCR; TCRdb stores in-frame clones only, minus some. The table includes 35,000 to 55,000 clones, roughly 78% detected once. Concerning this clone itself: This sequence may be a read error, since a much larger clone differs from it by one base.

The gene calls are TRBV7-9 and TRBJ2-2; the D is unclear. Sequences were derived from peripheral blood mononuclear cells (PBMCs), sampled before the second cycle of nivolumab. The sequence derives from a human donor with classical Hodgkin lymphoma. The CDR3 here is CASSFNTGELFF. CDR3 coding DNA: TGTGCCAGCAGCTTCAACACCGGGGAGCTGTTTTTT.